Each of the 10 T cell receptor beta chains below was sequenced from the same sample in a study of T-cell memory formation after mild COVID-19. MiXCR was run by TCRdb on the 5' RACE reads, yielding one entry per CDR3 protein. The sample yields over 350,000 distinct CDR3 sequences, roughly a quarter seen once. Input material: PBMCs or a T cell subset sorted from them (not recorded which). Every receptor here comes from an adult woman who had mild COVID-19 (a few samples of this study predate the infection). Cell type and time point are not known.

The CDR3 DNA sequence: TGTGCCAGCAGGAATCAGGGGGCGAGTTTGCGGAAGAATGAGCAGTTCTTC. This sequence encodes CASRNQGASLRKNEQFF. The chain joins TRBV12-3 or TRBV12-4 to TRBJ2-1; 8 positions match TRBD1. J gave up 7 bases and V 6 bases, and 17 bases lay outside the gene matches. This CDR3 has 17 residues.

At least ten counts were recorded for this clonotype. The CDR3 sequence is CASSKSGRNEKLFF. In nucleotides, the CDR3 is TGTGCCAGCAGCAAAAGCGGCAGAAATGAAAAACTGTTTTTT. The gene calls are TRBV7-2 and TRBJ1-4; D unresolved. There are 14 residues in the CDR3. The germline CDR1 and CDR2 sequences are SGHTA and FQGNSA. V was trimmed by 5 bases and J by 5 bases, leaving 12 bases between them.

In this sample, this clonotype turned up many times. The V and J genes are TRBV5-1 and TRBJ1-1; 7 positions match TRBD1. CDR1 is SGHRS, CDR2 YFSETQ, per germline. V lost 4 bases and J lost 0; bases outside the gene matches: 3. This CDR3 is 14 amino acids long. The CDR3 region has the DNA TGCGCCAGCAGCGGGGGACAGCTGAACACTGAAGCTTTCTTT. It encodes CASSGGQLNTEAFF.

This clonotype occurred a few times. The gene calls are TRBV29-1 and TRBJ2-3; a weak D match, TRBD2 (5 bases). The CDR3 extends over 11 amino acids. With 4 bases removed from V and 11 bases from J, the gap between germline ends came to 13 bases. Germline CDR1 reads SQVTM; CDR2 reads ANQGSEA. CDR3 loop: CSVVPSLEQYF. CDR3 DNA sequence: TGCAGCGTTGTCCCTAGCTTGGAGCAGTATTTT.

This chain uses TRBV20-1 with TRBJ2-5; TRBD1 is a possible D gene (6 bases). V was shortened by 1 base and J by 1 base, with 13 bases between the two germline ends. The CDR3 sequence is 15 residues long. Germline assignment: CDR1 DFQATT and CDR2 SNEGSKA (reference sequence). CDR3 coding DNA: TGCAGTGCTAGAGGTCGACGGACAGCCCAAGAGACCCAGTACTTC. This codes for CSARGRRTAQETQYF.

This clonotype was found a few times. The chain links TRBV6-2 or TRBV6-3 to TRBJ1-5, with 7 bases lining up with TRBD1. Germline CDR1 reads MNHEY; CDR2 reads SVGEGT. With 5 bases clipped from V and 3 bases from J, the junction kept 7 bases outside the gene matches. The CDR3 has 15 amino acids. The DNA for the CDR3 is TGTGCCAGCAGTACGGGACAGCGTACCAATCAGCCCCAGCATTTT. Amino acid sequence: CASSTGQRTNQPQHF.

The V gene is TRBV4-1, the J gene TRBJ2-1, with 7 bases matching TRBD2. The trim removed 4 bases at V and 2 bases at J, leaving 5 bases unmatched. The germline CDR1 and CDR2 sequences are MGHRA and YSYEKL. The CDR3 sequence is 15 residues long. The CDR3 loop is CASSREGPAYNEQFF. The DNA of the CDR3 is TGCGCCAGCAGCCGGGAGGGACCTGCCTACAATGAGCAGTTCTTC.

This clonotype was counted only a few times. The rearrangement joins TRBV4-2 to TRBJ2-3; tentative D call: TRBD2 (6 bases). The CDR3 is made up of 15 amino acids. Germline CDR1 is LGHNA and CDR2 is YNFKEQ. The ends were cut back, 2 bases at V and 0 bases at J, with 9 bases in the middle. The CDR3 loop is CASSQIAASTDTQYF. CDR3 bases: TGTGCCAGCAGCCAAATAGCGGCTAGCACAGATACGCAGTATTTT.

The table lists this clonotype with many counts. The chain recombines TRBV5-1 with TRBJ2-5; D might be TRBD1 (5 bases). V was cut by 3 bases and J by 1 base, with 10 bases left in between. Germline V lookup: CDR1 SGHRS, CDR2 YFSETQ. The CDR3 runs to 14 residues. As DNA, the CDR3 is TGCGCCAGCAGCTCCACGACAGCCCAAGAGACCCAGTACTTC. Protein product: CASSSTTAQETQYF.

The chain combines TRBV7-2 with TRBJ2-3; D call uncertain. From germline, CDR1 is SGHTA and CDR2 FQGNSA. V was cut by 6 bases and J by 3 bases, with 13 bases left in between. The CDR3 is made up of 14 amino acids. The CDR3 sequence is CASSHGVGTDTQYF. The CDR3 DNA sequence: TGTGCCAGCAGTCATGGCGTGGGGACAGATACGCAGTATTTT.